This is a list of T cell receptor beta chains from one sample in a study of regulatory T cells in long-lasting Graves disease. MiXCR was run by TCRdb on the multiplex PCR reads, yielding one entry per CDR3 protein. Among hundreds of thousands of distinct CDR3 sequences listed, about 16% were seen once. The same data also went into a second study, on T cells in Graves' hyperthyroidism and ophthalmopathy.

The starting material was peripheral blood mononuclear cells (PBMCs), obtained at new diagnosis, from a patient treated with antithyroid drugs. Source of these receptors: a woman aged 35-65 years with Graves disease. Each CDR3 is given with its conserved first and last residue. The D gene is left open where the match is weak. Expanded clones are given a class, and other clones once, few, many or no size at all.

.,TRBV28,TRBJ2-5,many,CASTSGGGETQYF,TGTGCCAGCACTTCAGGGGGAGGAGAGACCCAGTACTTC
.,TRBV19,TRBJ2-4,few,CASWGPSQGRGIQYF,TGTGCCAGTTGGGGGCCGTCCCAGGGCAGGGGCATTCAGTACTTC
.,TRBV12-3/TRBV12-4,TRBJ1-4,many,CASSSQGLNEKLFF,TGTGCCAGCAGTTCACAGGGACTCAATGAAAAACTGTTTTTT
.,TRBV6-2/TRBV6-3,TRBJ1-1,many,CASRVRGDTEAFF,TGTGCCAGCAGGGTGAGGGGGGACACTGAAGCTTTCTTT
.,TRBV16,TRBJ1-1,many,CASSRQQDSQAFF,TGTGCCAGCAGCCGCCAACAGGACAGTCAAGCTTTCTTT
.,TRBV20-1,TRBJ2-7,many,CSARGMSYEQYF,TGCAGTGCTAGGGGAATGTCCTACGAGCAGTACTTC
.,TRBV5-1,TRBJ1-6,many,CASSFGQDNSPLHF,TGTGCCAGCAGCTTTGGCCAGGATAATTCACCCCTCCACTTT
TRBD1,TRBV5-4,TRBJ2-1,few,CASSDITGTGFHEQFF,TGTGCCAGCAGCGACATAACCGGGACAGGTTTCCATGAGCAGTTCTTC
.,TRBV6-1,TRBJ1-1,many,CASTRAQEAFF,TGTGCCAGCACAAGGGCACAGGAAGCTTTCTTT
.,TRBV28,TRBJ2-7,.,CASSLRGGGTGKYF,TGTGCCAGCAGTTTGCGGGGGGGCGGGACAGGGAAGTACTTC
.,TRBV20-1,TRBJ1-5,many,CSARRYDGQGGNQPQHF,TGCAGTGCTAGAAGATACGACGGCCAAGGGGGCAATCAGCCCCAGCATTTT
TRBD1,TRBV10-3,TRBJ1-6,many,CAISESGQGADSPLHF,TGTGCCATCAGTGAGTCGGGACAGGGGGCAGATTCACCCCTCCACTTT
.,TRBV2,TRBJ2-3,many,CASIFGGATDTQYF,TGTGCCAGCATTTTTGGGGGGGCAACAGATACGCAGTATTTT
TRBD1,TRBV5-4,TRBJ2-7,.,CASSLPGQRHHEQYF,TGTGCCAGCAGCTTACCGGGACAGCGCCATCACGAGCAGTACTTC
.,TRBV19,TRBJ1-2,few,CASSVRDMYLPYGYTF,TGTGCCAGTAGTGTCCGGGACATGTATCTTCCTTATGGCTACACCTTC
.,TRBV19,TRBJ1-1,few,CASSIGQGTTEAFF,TGTGCCAGTAGTATAGGTCAGGGGACCACTGAAGCTTTCTTT
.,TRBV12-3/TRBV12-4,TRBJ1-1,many,CASSSPGRRNTEAFF,TGTGCCAGCAGTTCACCAGGGAGAAGGAACACTGAAGCTTTCTTT
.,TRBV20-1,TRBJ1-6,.,CSASAGVNSPLHF,TGCAGTGCTAGTGCGGGGGTGAATTCACCCCTCCACTTT
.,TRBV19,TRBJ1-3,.,CASSNPRRASGNTIYF,TGTGCCAGTAGTAATCCGCGACGGGCCTCTGGAAACACCATATATTTT
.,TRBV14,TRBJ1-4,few,CASSRAPDEKLFF,TGTGCCAGCAGCCGAGCGCCAGACGAAAAACTGTTTTTT
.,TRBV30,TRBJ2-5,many,CAWSVRVQQETQYF,TGTGCCTGGAGTGTAAGGGTGCAACAAGAGACCCAGTACTTC
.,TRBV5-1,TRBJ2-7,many,CASSLGGPGREQYF,TGCGCCAGCAGCTTGGGAGGACCTGGAAGGGAGCAGTACTTC